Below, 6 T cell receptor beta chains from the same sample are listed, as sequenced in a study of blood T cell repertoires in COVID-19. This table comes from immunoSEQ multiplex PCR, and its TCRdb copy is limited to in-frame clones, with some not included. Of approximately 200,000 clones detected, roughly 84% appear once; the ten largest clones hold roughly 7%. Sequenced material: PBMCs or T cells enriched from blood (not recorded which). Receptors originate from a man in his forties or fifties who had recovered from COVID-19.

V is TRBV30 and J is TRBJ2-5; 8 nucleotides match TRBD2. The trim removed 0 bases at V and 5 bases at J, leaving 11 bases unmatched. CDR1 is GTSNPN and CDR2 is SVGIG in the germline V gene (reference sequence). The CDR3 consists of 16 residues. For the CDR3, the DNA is TGTGCCTGGAGTGTCACGGGTCTAGCGGGTTTGGAGACCCAGTACTTC. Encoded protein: CAWSVTGLAGLETQYF.

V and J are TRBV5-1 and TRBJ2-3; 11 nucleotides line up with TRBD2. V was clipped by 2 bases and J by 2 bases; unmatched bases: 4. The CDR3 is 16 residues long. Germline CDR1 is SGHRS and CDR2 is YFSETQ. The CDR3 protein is CASSLKTSGDTDTQYF. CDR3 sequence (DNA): TGCGCCAGCAGCTTAAAGACTAGCGGGGACACAGATACGCAGTATTTT.

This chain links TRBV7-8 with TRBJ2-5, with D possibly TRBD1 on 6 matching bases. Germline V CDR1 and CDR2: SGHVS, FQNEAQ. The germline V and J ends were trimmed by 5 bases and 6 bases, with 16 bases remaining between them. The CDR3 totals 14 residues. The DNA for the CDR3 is TGTGCCAGCAGCCCCCGCGGCAGGGGAAAGACCCAGTACTTC. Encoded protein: CASSPRGRGKTQYF.

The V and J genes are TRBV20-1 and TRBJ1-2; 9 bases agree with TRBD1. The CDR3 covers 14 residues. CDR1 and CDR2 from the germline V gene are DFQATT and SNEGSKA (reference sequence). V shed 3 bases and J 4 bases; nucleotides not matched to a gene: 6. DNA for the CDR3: TGCAGTGCTAGTCTTACAGGGGGCGCCTATGGCTACACCTTC. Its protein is CSASLTGGAYGYTF.

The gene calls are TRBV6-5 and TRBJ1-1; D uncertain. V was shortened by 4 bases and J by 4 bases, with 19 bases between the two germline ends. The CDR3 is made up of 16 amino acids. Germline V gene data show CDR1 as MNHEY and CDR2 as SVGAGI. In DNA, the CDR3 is TGTGCCAGCAGTTCTATATCCACCAGTAGGAGCACTGAAGCTTTCTTT. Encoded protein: CASSSISTSRSTEAFF.

The CDR3 DNA sequence: TGTGCCAGCAGAGATGGGACATGGGGTAACTATGGCTACACCTTC. It yields the protein CASRDGTWGNYGYTF. The rearrangement links TRBV27 to TRBJ1-2, with D maybe TRBD1 (6 bases). With 6 bases removed from V and 1 base from J, the gap between germline ends came to 15 bases. From germline, CDR1 is MNHEY and CDR2 SMNVEV (reference sequence). This CDR3 has 15 residues.